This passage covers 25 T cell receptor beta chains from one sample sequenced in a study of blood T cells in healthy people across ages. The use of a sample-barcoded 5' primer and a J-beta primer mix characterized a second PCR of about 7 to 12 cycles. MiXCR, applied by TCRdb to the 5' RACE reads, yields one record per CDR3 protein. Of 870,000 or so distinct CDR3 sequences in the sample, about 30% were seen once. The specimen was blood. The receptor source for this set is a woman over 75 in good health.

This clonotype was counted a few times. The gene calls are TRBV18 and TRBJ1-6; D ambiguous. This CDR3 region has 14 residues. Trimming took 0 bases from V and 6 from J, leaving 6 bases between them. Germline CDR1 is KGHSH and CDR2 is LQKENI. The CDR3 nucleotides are TGTGCCAGCTCACCACCGGTCGCTAATTCACCCCTCCACTTT. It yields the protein CASSPPVANSPLHF.

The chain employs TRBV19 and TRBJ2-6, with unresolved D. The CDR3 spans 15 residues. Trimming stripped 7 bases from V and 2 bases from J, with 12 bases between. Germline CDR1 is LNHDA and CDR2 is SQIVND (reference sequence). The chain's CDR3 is CASTRGIPGANVLTF. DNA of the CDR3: TGTGCCAGTACCCGAGGAATCCCTGGGGCCAACGTCCTGACTTTC.

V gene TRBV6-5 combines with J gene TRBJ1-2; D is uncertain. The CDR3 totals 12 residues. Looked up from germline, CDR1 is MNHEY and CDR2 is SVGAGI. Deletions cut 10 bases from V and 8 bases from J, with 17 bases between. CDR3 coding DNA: TGTGCCAACAGATTACTGGCGGGGGGCTACACCTTC. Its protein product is CANRLLAGGYTF.

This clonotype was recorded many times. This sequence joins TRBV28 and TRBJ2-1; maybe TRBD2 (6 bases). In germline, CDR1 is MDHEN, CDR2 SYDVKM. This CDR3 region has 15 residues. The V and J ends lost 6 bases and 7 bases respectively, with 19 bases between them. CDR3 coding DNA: TGTGCCAGCAGCCCGGCGCGGGGTCGTGTGAATGAGCAGTTCTTC. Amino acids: CASSPARGRVNEQFF.

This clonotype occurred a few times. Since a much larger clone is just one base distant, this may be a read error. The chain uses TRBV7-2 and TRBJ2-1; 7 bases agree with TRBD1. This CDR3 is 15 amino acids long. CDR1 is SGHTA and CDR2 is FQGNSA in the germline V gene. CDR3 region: CAGSPPDRYYNEQFF. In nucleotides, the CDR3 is TGTGCCGGCAGCCCCCCGGACAGGTACTACAATGAGCAGTTCTTC.

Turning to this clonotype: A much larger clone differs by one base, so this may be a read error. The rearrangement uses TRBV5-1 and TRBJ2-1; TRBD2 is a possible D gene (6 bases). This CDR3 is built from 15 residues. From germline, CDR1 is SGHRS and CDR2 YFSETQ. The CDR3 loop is CASSLELGLLNEQCF. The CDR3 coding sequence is TGCGCCAGCAGCTTGGAATTGGGACTCTTGAATGAGCAGTGCTTC.

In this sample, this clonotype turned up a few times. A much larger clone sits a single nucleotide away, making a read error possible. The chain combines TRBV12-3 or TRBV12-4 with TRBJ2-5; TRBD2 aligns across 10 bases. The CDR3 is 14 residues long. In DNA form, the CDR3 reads TGTGCCGGCAGTCGCAGCGGGGGGGCGGAGACCCAGTACTTC. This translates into CAGSRSGGAETQYF.

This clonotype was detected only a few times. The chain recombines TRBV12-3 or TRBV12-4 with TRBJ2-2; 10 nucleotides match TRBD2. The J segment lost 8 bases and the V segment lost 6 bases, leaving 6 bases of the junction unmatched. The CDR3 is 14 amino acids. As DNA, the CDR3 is TGTGCCAGCAGCTTCCCGGGACTAGCGGGGGAGCTGTTTTTT. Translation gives CASSFPGLAGELFF.

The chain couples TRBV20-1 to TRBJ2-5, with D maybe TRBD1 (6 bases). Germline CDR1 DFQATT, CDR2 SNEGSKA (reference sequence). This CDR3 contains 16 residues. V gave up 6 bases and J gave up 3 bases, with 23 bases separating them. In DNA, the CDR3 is TGCAGTGCCCTACTCATTCCGGGACACAAAAAAGAGACCCAGTACTTC. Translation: CSALLIPGHKKETQYF.

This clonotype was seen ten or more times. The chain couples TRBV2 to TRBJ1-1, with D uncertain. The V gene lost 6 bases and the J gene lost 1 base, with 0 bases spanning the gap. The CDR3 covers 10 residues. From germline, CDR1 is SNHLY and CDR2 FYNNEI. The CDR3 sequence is CASRNTEAFF. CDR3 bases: TGTGCCAGCAGGAACACTGAAGCTTTCTTT.

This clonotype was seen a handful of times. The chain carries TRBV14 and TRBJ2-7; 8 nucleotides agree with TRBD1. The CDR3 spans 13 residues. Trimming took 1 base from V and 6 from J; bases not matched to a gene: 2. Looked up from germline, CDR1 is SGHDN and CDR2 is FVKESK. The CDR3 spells CASSQARGREQYF. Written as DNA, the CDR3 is TGTGCCAGCAGCCAAGCCAGGGGGCGCGAGCAGTACTTC.

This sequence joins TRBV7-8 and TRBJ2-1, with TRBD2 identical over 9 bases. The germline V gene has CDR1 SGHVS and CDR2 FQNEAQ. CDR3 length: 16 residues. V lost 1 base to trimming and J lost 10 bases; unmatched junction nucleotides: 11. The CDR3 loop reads CASSLVGGGDVHEQFF. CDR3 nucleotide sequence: TGTGCCAGCAGCTTAGTAGGCGGGGGGGACGTCCACGAGCAGTTCTTC. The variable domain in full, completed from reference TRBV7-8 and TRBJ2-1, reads GAGVSQSPRYKVAKRGQDVALRCDPISGHVSLFWYQQALGQGPEFLTYFQNEAQLDKSGLPSDRFFAERPEGSVSTLKIQRTQQEDSAVYLCASSLVGGGDVHEQFFGPGTRLTVL.

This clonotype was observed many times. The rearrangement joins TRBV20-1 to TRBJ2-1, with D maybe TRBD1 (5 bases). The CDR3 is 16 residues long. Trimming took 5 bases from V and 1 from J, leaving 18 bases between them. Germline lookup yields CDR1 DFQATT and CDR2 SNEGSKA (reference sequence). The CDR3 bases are TGCAGTGCTTTTCCCCGACGGACATCATCCTACAATGAGCAGTTCTTC. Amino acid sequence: CSAFPRRTSSYNEQFF.

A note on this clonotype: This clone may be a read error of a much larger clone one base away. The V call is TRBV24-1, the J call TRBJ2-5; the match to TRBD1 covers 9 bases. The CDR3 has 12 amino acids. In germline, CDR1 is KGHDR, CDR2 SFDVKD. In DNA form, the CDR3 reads TGTGCCATCGGGACAGGGACAGAGACCCAGGACTTC. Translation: CAIGTGTETQDF.

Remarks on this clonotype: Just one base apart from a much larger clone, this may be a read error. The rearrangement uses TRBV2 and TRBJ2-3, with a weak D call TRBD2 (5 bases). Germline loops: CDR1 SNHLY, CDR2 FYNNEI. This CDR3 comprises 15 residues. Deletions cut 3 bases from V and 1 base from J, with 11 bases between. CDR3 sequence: CASSERARRTDTQYF. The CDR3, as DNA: TGTGCCAGCAGTGAGCGGGCAAGGCGCACAGATACGCAGTATTTT.

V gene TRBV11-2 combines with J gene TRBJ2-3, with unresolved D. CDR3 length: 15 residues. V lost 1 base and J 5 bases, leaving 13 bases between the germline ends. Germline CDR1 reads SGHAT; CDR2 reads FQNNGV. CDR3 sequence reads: CASSLVSLTKDTQYF. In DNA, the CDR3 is TGTGCCAGCAGCTTAGTTTCTTTAACTAAAGATACGCAGTATTTT.

The CDR3 DNA sequence: TGTGCCAGCAGCGTAGTGGAGGGAAACACCATATATTTT. This codes for CASSVVEGNTIYF. The chain uses TRBV9 and TRBJ1-3, with no clear D. This CDR3 spans 13 amino acids. Germline assignment: CDR1 SGDLS and CDR2 YYNGEE. V lost 0 bases, J lost 4 bases, and 5 bases lay in between.

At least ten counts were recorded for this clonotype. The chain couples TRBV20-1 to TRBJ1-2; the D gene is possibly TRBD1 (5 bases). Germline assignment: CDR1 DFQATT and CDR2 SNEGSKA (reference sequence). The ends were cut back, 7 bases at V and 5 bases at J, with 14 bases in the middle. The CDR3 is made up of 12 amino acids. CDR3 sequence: CSVTGRVYGYTF. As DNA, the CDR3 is TGCAGTGTCACGGGACGAGTTTATGGCTACACCTTC.

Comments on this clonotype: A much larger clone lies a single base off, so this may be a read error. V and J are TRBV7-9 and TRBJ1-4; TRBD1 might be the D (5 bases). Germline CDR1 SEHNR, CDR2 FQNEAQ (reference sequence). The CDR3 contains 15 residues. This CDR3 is CAGSLVPGPGEKLFF. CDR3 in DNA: TGTGCCGGCAGCTTAGTACCGGGGCCCGGTGAAAAACTGTTTTTT.

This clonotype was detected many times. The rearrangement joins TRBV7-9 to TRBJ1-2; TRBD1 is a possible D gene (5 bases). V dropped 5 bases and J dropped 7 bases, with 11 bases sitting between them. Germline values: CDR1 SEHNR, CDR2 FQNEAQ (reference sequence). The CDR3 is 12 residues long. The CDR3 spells CASSRGLGGYTF. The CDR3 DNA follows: TGTGCCAGCAGCAGGGGTCTCGGTGGCTACACCTTC.

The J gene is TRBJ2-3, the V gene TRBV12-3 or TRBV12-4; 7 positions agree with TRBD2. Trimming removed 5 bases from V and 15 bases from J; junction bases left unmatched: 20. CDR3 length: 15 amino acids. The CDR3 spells CASSPRGRSADAEYF. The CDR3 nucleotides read TGTGCCAGCAGTCCGCGGGGGAGAAGCGCAGATGCGGAATATTTT.

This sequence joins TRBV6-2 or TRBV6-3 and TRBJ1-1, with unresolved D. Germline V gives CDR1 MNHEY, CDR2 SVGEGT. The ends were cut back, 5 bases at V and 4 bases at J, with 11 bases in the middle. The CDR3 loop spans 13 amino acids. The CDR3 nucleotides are TGTGCCAGCAGTGGGATATTGATCACTGAAGCTTTCTTT. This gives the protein CASSGILITEAFF.

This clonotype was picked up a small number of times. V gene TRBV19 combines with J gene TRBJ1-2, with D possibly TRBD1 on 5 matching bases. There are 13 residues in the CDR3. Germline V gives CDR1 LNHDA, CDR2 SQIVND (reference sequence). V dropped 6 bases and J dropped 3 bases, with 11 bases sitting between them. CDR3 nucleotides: TGTGCCAGTAGCGAGGGGTTGCACTATGGCTACACCTTC. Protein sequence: CASSEGLHYGYTF.

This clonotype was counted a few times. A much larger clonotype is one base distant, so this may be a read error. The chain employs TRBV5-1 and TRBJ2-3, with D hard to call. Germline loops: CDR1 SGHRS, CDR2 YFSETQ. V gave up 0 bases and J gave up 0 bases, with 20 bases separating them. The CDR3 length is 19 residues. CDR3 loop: CASSLEGLGSPASTDTQYF. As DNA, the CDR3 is TGCGCCAGCAGCTTGGAAGGTCTCGGGTCCCCCGCTAGCACAGATACGCAGTATTTT.

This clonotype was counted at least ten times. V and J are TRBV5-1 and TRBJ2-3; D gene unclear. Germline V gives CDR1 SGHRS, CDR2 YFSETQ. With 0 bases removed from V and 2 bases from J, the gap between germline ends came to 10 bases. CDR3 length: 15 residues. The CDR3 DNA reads TGCGCCAGCAGCTTGGCCCCAGGTGACACAGATACGCAGTATTTT. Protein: CASSLAPGDTDTQYF.